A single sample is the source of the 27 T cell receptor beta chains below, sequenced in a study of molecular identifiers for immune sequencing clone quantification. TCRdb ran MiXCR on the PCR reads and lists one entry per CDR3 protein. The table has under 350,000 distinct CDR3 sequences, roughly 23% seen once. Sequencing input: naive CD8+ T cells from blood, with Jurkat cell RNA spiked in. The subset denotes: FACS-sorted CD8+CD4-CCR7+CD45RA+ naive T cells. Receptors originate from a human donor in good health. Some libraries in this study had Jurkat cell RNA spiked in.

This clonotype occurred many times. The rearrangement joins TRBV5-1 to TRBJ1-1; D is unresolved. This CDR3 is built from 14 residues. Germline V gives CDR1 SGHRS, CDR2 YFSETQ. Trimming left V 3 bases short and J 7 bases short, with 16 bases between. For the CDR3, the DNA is TGCGCCAGCAGCTACCGCTTAGCCTCTAATGAAGCTTTCTTT. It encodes CASSYRLASNEAFF.

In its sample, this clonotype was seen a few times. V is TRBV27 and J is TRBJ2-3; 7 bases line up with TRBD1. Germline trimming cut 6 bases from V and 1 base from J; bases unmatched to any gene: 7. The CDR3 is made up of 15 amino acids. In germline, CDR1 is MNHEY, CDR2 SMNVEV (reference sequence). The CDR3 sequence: CASSVSTGGTDTQYF. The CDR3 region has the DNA TGTGCCAGCAGCGTTTCAACAGGGGGCACAGATACGCAGTATTTT.

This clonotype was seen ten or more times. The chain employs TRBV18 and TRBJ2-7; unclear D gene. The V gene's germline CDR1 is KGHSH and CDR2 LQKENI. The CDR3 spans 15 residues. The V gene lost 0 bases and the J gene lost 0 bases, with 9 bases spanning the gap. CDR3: CASSPPFQSSYEQYF. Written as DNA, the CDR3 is TGTGCCAGCTCACCACCGTTTCAGAGCTCCTACGAGCAGTACTTC.

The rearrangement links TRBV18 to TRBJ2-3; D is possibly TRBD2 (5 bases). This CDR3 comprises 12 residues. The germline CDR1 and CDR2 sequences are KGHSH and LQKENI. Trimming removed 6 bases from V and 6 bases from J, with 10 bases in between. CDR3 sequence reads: CASSDWEDTQYF. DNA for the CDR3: TGTGCCAGCTCCGACTGGGAGGATACGCAGTATTTT.

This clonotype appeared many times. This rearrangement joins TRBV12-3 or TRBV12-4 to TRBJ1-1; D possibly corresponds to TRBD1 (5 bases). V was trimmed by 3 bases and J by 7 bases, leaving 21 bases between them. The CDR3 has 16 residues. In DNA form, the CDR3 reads TGTGCCAGCAGTTTGAGTAGGGACTCTCCCCCACTTGAAGCTTTCTTT. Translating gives CASSLSRDSPPLEAFF.

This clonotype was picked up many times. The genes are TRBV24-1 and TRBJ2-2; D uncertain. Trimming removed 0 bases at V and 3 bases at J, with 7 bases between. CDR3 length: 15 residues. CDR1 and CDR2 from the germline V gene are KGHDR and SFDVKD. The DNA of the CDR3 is TGTGCCACCAGTGATTTGTCCCTCGACACCGGGGAGCTGTTTTTT. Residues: CATSDLSLDTGELFF.

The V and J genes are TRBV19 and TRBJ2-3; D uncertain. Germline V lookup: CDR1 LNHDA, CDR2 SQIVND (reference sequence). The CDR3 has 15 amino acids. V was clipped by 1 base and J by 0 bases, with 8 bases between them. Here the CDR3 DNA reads TGTGCCAGTAGTATAGGGATTACTAGCACAGATACGCAGTATTTT. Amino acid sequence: CASSIGITSTDTQYF.

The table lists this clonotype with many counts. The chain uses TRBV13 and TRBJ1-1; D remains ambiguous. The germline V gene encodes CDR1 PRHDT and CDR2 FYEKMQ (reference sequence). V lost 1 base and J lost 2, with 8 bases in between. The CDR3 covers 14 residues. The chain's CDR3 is CASSLARSNTEAFF. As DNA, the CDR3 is TGTGCCAGCAGCTTAGCCAGGAGCAACACTGAAGCTTTCTTT.

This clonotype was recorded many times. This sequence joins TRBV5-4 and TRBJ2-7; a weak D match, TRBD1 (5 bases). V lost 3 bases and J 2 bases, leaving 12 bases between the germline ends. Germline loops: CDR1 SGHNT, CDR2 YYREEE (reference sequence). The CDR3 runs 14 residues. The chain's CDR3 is CASSSVDSTYEQYF. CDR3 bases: TGTGCCAGCAGCTCGGTAGACAGCACCTACGAGCAGTACTTC.

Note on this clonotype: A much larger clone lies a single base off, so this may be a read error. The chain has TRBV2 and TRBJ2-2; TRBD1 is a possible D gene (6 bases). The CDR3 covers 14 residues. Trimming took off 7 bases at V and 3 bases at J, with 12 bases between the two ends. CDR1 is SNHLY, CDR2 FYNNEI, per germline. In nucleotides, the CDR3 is TGTGCCAGCATCCCAGGGGTATACACCGGGGAGCTGTTTTTT. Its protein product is CASIPGVYTGELFF. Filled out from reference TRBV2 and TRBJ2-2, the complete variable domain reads EPEVTQTPSHQVTQMGQEVILRCVPISNHLYFYWYRQILGQKVEFLVSFYNNEISEKSEIFDDQFSVERPDGSNFTLKIRSTKLEDSAMYFCASIPGVYTGELFFGEGSRLTVL.

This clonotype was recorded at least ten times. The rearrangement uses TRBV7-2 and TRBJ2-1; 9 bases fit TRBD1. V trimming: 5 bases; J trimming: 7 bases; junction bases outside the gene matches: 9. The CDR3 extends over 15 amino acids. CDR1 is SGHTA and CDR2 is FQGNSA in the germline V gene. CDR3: CASSPTGGEGNEQFF. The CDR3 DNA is TGTGCCAGCAGCCCTACAGGGGGCGAGGGGAATGAGCAGTTCTTC.

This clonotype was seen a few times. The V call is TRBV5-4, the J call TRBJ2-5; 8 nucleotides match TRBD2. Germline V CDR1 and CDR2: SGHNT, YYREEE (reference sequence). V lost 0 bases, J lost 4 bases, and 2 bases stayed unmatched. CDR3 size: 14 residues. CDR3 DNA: TGTGCCAGCAGCTTGGGCCGGGGGGGAGAGACCCAGTACTTC. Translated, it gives CASSLGRGGETQYF. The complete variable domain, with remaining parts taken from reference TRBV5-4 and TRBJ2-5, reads ETGVTQSPTHLIKTRGQQVTLRCSSQSGHNTVSWYQQALGQGPQFIFQYYREEENGRGNFPPRFSGLQFPNYSSELNVNALELDDSALYLCASSLGRGGETQYFGPGTRLLVL.

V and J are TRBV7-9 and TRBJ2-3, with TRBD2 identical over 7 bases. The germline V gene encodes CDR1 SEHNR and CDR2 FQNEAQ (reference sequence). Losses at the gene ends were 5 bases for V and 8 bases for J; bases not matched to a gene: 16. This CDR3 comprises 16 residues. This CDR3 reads CASSPTPQRDDGTQYF. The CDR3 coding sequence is TGTGCCAGCAGCCCCACGCCTCAGCGGGATGACGGTACGCAGTATTTT.

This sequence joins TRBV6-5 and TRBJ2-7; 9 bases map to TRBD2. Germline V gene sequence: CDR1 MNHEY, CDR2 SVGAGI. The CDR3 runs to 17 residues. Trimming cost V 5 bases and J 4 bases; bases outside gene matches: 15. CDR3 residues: CASSPFLAGEEDYEQYF. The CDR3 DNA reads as TGTGCCAGCAGTCCATTCTTAGCGGGGGAAGAGGATTACGAGCAGTACTTC.

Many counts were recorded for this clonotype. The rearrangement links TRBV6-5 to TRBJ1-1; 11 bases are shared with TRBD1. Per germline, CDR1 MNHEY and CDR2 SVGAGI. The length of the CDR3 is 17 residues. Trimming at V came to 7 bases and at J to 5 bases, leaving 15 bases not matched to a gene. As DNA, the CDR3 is TGTGCCAGCAACCTACTATCCTCCGGGACAGGGGGAACTGAAGCTTTCTTT. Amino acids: CASNLLSSGTGGTEAFF.

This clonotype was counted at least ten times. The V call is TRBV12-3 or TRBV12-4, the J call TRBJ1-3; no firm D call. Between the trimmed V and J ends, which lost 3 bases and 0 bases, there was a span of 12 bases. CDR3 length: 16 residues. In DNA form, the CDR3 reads TGTGCCAGCAGTTTTAGCCTGGAGAGCTCTGGAAACACCATATATTTT. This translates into CASSFSLESSGNTIYF.

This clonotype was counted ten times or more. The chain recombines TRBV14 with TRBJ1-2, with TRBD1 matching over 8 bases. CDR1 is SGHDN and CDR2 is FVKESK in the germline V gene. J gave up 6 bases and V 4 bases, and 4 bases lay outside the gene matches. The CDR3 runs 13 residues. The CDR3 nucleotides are TGTGCCAGCAGCCTGACAGGGGTCGATGGCTACACCTTC. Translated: CASSLTGVDGYTF.

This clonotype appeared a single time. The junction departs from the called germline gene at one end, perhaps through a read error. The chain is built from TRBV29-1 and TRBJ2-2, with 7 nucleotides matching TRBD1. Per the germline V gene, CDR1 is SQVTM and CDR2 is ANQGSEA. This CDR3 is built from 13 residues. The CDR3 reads CSVKQGLTGELVF. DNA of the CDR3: TGCAGCGTTAAACAGGGGCTGACCGGGGAGCTGGTTTTT.

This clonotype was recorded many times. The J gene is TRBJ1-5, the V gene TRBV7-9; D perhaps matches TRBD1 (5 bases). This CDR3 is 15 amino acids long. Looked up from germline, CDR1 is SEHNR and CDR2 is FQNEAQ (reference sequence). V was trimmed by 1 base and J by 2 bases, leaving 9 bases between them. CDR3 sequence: CASSLGGQGNQPQHF. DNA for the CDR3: TGTGCCAGCAGCTTAGGGGGCCAGGGCAATCAGCCCCAGCATTTT.

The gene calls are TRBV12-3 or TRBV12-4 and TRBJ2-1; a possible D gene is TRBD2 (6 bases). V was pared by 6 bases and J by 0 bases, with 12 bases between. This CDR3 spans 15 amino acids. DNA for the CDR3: TGTGCCAGCAGATTCTACGGGAGCTCCTACAATGAGCAGTTCTTC. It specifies CASRFYGSSYNEQFF.

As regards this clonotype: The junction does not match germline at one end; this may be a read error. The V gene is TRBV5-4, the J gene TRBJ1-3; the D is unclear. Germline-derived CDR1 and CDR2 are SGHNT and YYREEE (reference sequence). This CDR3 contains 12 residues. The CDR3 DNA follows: TGTGCCAGCAGCCCGGAAGGAAACACCATACATTTT. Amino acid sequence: CASSPEGNTIHF.

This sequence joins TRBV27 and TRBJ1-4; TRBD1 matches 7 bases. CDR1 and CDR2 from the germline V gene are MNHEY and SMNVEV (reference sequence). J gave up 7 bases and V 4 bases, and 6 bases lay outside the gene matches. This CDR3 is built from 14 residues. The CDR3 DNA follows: TGTGCCAGCAGTTATACAGGGGTATCTGAAAAACTGTTTTTT. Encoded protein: CASSYTGVSEKLFF.

As DNA, the CDR3 is TGTGCCAGCAAAATTCAGGGGGCAAGAAGCACAGATACGCAGTATTTT. Translated: CASKIQGARSTDTQYF. The V gene is TRBV6-5, the J gene TRBJ2-3, with 8 bases lining up with TRBD1. Germline V gene sequence: CDR1 MNHEY, CDR2 SVGAGI. J lost 0 bases, V lost 7 bases, and 9 bases had no gene match. CDR3 length: 16 amino acids.

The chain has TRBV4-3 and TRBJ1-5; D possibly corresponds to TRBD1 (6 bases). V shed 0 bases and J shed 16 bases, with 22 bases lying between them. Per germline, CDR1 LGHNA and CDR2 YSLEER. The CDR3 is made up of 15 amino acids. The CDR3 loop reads CASSQDRGGGQPPHF. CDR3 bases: TGCGCCAGCAGCCAAGACAGGGGCGGCGGTCAGCCCCCCCATTTT.

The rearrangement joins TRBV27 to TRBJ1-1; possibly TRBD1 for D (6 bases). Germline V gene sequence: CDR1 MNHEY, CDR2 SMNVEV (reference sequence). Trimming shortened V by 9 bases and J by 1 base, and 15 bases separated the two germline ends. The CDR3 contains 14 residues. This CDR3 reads CASMMGGSNTEAFF. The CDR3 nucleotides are TGTGCCAGTATGATGGGGGGCTCGAACACTGAAGCTTTCTTT.

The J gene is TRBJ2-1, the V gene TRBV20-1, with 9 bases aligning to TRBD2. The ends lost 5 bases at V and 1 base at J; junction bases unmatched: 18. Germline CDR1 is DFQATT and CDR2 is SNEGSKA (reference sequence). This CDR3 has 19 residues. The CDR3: CSAHPRLADQSRSYNEQFF. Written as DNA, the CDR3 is TGCAGTGCTCACCCCCGACTAGCGGACCAAAGCAGGTCCTACAATGAGCAGTTCTTC.

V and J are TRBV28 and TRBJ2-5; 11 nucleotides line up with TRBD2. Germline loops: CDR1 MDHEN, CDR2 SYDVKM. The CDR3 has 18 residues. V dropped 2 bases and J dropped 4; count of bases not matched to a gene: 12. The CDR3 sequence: CASSLVAGGPFYPETQYF. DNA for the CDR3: TGTGCCAGCAGTTTAGTAGCGGGAGGGCCTTTTTACCCAGAGACCCAGTACTTC.